A selection of T cell receptor beta chains follows, all from one sample in a study of shared clonotypes between healthy human individuals. Measured with immunoSEQ multiplex PCR; TCRdb has only the in-frame clones, and not every one. The sample holds about 2 million clones, approximately 95% seen once. Sequenced sample: naive CD8+ T cells sorted from blood. The receptors derive from a man younger than 35 in good health. CDR3s include the opening cysteine and the closing phenylalanine or tryptophan. Each record gives: V gene, J gene, clone size, D gene, CDR3 DNA, CDR3 protein. D genes are given only for firm matches. The size of a clone is reported for some rows only, either as once, few or many, or as a class for expanded clones.

V gene: TRBV2; J gene: TRBJ2-7; clone size: -; D gene: -; CDR3 DNA: TGTGCCAGCAGTGAGTGGCGGGATACCTACGAGCAGTACTTC; CDR3 protein: CASSEWRDTYEQYF
V gene: TRBV29-1; J gene: TRBJ2-7; clone size: once; D gene: TRBD1; CDR3 DNA: TGCAGCGTTGTGACAGGGGATAATGGCGAGCAGTACTTC; CDR3 protein: CSVVTGDNGEQYF
V gene: TRBV2; J gene: TRBJ1-4; clone size: -; D gene: -; CDR3 DNA: TGTGCCAGCAGTGAATCAACCCCTAATGAAAAACTGTTTTTT; CDR3 protein: CASSESTPNEKLFF
V gene: TRBV19; J gene: TRBJ1-4; clone size: -; D gene: -; CDR3 DNA: TGTGCCAGTAGATCTAGACAGGATGCAACTAATGAAAAACTGTTTTTT; CDR3 protein: CASRSRQDATNEKLFF
V gene: TRBV5-4; J gene: TRBJ2-5; clone size: -; D gene: -; CDR3 DNA: TGTGCCAGCAGCTTTCGGACAGACCAAGAGACCCAGTACTTC; CDR3 protein: CASSFRTDQETQYF
V gene: TRBV11-1; J gene: TRBJ2-7; clone size: -; D gene: -; CDR3 DNA: TGTGCCAGCAGCCCAGGGGACGGAGGGTCCTACGAGCAGTACTTC; CDR3 protein: CASSPGDGGSYEQYF
V gene: TRBV27; J gene: TRBJ2-2; clone size: -; D gene: -; CDR3 DNA: TGTGCCAGCAGTTGGGGAGGGGGCACCGGGGAGCTGTTTTTT; CDR3 protein: CASSWGGGTGELFF
V gene: TRBV6-6; J gene: TRBJ2-7; clone size: -; D gene: TRBD1; CDR3 DNA: TGTGCCAGCAGTTCGCCGGGGACAGGGATCGGCGAGCAGTACTTC; CDR3 protein: CASSSPGTGIGEQYF
V gene: TRBV10-3; J gene: TRBJ2-3; clone size: -; D gene: TRBD2; CDR3 DNA: TGTGCCATCAGTTCCGGGACTAGCGGAGATACGCAGTATTTT; CDR3 protein: CAISSGTSGDTQYF
V gene: TRBV27; J gene: TRBJ2-2; clone size: -; D gene: -; CDR3 DNA: TGTGCCAGCAGCTTCGGAACCGGGGAGCTGTTTTTT; CDR3 protein: CASSFGTGELFF
V gene: TRBV4-3; J gene: TRBJ2-7; clone size: -; D gene: -; CDR3 DNA: TGCGCCAGCAGCCAAGATCTCTCAGGGAGCTACGAGCAGTACTTC; CDR3 protein: CASSQDLSGSYEQYF
V gene: TRBV5-4; J gene: TRBJ2-3; clone size: once; D gene: TRBD1; CDR3 DNA: TGTGCCAGCAGCTTGTTAGGACAGGGGGCCGTTGCAGATACGCAGTATTTT; CDR3 protein: CASSLLGQGAVADTQYF
V gene: TRBV7-8; J gene: TRBJ2-7; clone size: -; D gene: TRBD2; CDR3 DNA: TGTGCCAGCAGCTTACTAGCGGGCGGCTACGAGCAGTACTTC; CDR3 protein: CASSLLAGGYEQYF
V gene: TRBV27; J gene: TRBJ2-7; clone size: once; D gene: TRBD2; CDR3 DNA: TGTGCCAGCAGTTGGACTAGCGGGACAACTTACGAGCAGTACTTC; CDR3 protein: CASSWTSGTTYEQYF
V gene: TRBV29-1; J gene: TRBJ2-1; clone size: -; D gene: TRBD2; CDR3 DNA: TGCAGCGCGGAGGAGCGGGGGGGCTATGAGCAGTTCTTC; CDR3 protein: CSAEERGGYEQFF
V gene: TRBV19; J gene: TRBJ2-7; clone size: -; D gene: -; CDR3 DNA: TGTGCCAGTAGTGCGGTACAGGGAAGCTACGAGCAGTACTTC; CDR3 protein: CASSAVQGSYEQYF
V gene: TRBV13; J gene: TRBJ1-2; clone size: -; D gene: -; CDR3 DNA: TGTGCCAGCAGCTTCCTCAAGGACGACTATGGCTACACCTTC; CDR3 protein: CASSFLKDDYGYTF
V gene: TRBV7-3; J gene: TRBJ2-3; clone size: -; D gene: -; CDR3 DNA: TGTGCCAGCAGCTTATCGGCGGGGAGCACAGATACGCAGTATTTT; CDR3 protein: CASSLSAGSTDTQYF
V gene: TRBV6-1; J gene: TRBJ2-7; clone size: once; D gene: -; CDR3 DNA: TGTGCCAGCAGTGAAGCAGGGGTGTTCTACGAGCAGTACTTC; CDR3 protein: CASSEAGVFYEQYF
V gene: TRBV13; J gene: TRBJ2-1; clone size: -; D gene: -; CDR3 DNA: TGTGCCAGCAGCTTATCGCGGAGATACAATGAGCAGTTCTTC; CDR3 protein: CASSLSRRYNEQFF
V gene: TRBV5-8; J gene: TRBJ2-7; clone size: -; D gene: TRBD2; CDR3 DNA: TGTGCCACCCCGGGAGCGGGATACGAGCAGTACTTC; CDR3 protein: CATPGAGYEQYF
V gene: TRBV5-6; J gene: TRBJ1-3; clone size: once; D gene: TRBD1; CDR3 DNA: TGTGCCAGCAGCTTGGAGGACAGGGGTCTAGTAGGAAACACCATATATTTT; CDR3 protein: CASSLEDRGLVGNTIYF
V gene: TRBV28; J gene: TRBJ1-5; clone size: -; D gene: -; CDR3 DNA: TGTGCCAGCAGTTCGCGGCCCCTTGGTACGTCCCAGCATTTT; CDR3 protein: CASSSRPLGTSQHF
V gene: TRBV6-1; J gene: TRBJ2-7; clone size: -; D gene: TRBD1; CDR3 DNA: TGTGCCAGCAGTCCCTGGGACAGGGGATTCTCTCAGTACTTC; CDR3 protein: CASSPWDRGFSQYF
V gene: TRBV27; J gene: TRBJ1-1; clone size: -; D gene: -; CDR3 DNA: TGTGCCAGCAGTTACGAGACGGGGGTTGAAGCTTTCTTT; CDR3 protein: CASSYETGVEAFF
V gene: TRBV4-1; J gene: TRBJ2-7; clone size: -; D gene: -; CDR3 DNA: TGCGCCAGCAGCAAAGACAATGGGGCGTACGAGCAGTACTTC; CDR3 protein: CASSKDNGAYEQYF
V gene: TRBV27; J gene: TRBJ2-5; clone size: -; D gene: TRBD2; CDR3 DNA: TGTGCCAGCAGTCTCACCGGGACTAGCGGAGAGACCCAGTACTTC; CDR3 protein: CASSLTGTSGETQYF
V gene: TRBV6-6; J gene: TRBJ1-6; clone size: few; D gene: -; CDR3 DNA: TGTGCCAGCAGTTATGCTCGGGGGGCTAGAGATTCACCCCTCCACTTT; CDR3 protein: CASSYARGARDSPLHF
V gene: TRBV30; J gene: TRBJ2-1; clone size: -; D gene: -; CDR3 DNA: TGTGCCTGGAGTAAAAGGAATTCTTACAATGAGCAGTTCTTC; CDR3 protein: CAWSKRNSYNEQFF
V gene: TRBV6-5; J gene: TRBJ2-2; clone size: -; D gene: -; CDR3 DNA: TGTGGTTCTAAGAGCACCGGGGAGCTGTTTTTT; CDR3 protein: CGSKSTGELFF
V gene: TRBV6-5; J gene: TRBJ1-6; clone size: -; D gene: -; CDR3 DNA: TGTGCCAGCAGTTACACTGGGGGCGGGTCACCCCTCCACTTT; CDR3 protein: CASSYTGGGSPLHF
V gene: TRBV19; J gene: TRBJ2-2; clone size: few; D gene: -; CDR3 DNA: TGTGCCAGTAGTATGACAGCGAACACCGGGGAGCTGTTTTTT; CDR3 protein: CASSMTANTGELFF
V gene: TRBV5-8; J gene: TRBJ2-3; clone size: once; D gene: -; CDR3 DNA: TGTGCCAGCAGCTTGGCTGTGGGGCCAGGAGTGAATACGCAGTATTTT; CDR3 protein: CASSLAVGPGVNTQYF